This T cell receptor beta chain originates from a study of OX40 agonist ivuxolimab in advanced cancers. Looking at the study overall: Patients with hepatocellular carcinoma, melanoma, renal cell or head and neck cancer made up the dose-escalation patients.

With respect to this clone: Its target is not known.

The study, taken as a whole, reports: Antigen specificity remained undetermined for the expanded peripheral T cells. Dose levels from 0.1 to 3.0 mg/kg saw CD4+ and CD8+ blood T cells expand clonally by week 6. Part of the nonresponder group also had normalized T-cell clonal expansion that was low.

Here immunoSEQ multiplex PCR was the method, and the copy in TCRdb shows in-frame clones only, minus some. Here the sample spans 45,000 to 65,000 clones, more than 85% being singletons. Germline CDR1 and CDR2: MGHRA and YSYEKL. J was trimmed by 3 bases and V by 1 base; bases with no gene match: 8. The CDR3 spans 16 residues. Sequencing was performed on CD4+ or CD8+ T cells sorted from blood, taken in a trial of the OX40 agonist ivuxolimab. This TCR derives from an adult with an advanced solid tumor such as melanoma, head and neck, liver or kidney cancer. This chain joins TRBV4-1 and TRBJ2-7; 8 nucleotides align to TRBD1. CDR3 sequence reads: CASSQAAGGASYEQYF. CDR3 sequence (DNA): TGCGCCAGCAGCCAAGCGGCAGGGGGCGCAAGCTACGAGCAGTACTTC.